This T cell receptor beta chain emerged from a study of T cells in Graves' hyperthyroidism and ophthalmopathy. At the level of the study: The initial diagnosis was the point when peripheral blood was collected, ahead of any treatment.

Patients were excluded because of uncontrolled infection, other autoimmune disease, pregnancy or lactation. This clonotype has ten or more counts. RNA transcripts yielded amplified TCR beta CDR3 regions. The HTBI primer set drove a first-round RT-PCR of the TCR CDR3. TCRdb redid the calling of the multiplex PCR reads with MiXCR, one entry per CDR3 protein. The sample yields under 450,000 distinct CDR3 sequences, about 13% seen once. Germline CDR1 and CDR2: SGDLS and YYNGEE. There are 12 residues in the CDR3. V lost 4 bases, J lost 8 bases, and 5 bases stayed unmatched. Sequenced input: blood. The sequence derives from a man between 25 and 39 years old with Graves' hyperthyroidism that later progressed to Graves' ophthalmopathy. The chain links TRBV9 to TRBJ1-1; 7 positions match TRBD1. CDR3 sequence: CASSQGGGEAFF. For the CDR3, the DNA is TGTGCCAGCAGCCAGGGGGGCGGAGAAGCTTTCTTT.